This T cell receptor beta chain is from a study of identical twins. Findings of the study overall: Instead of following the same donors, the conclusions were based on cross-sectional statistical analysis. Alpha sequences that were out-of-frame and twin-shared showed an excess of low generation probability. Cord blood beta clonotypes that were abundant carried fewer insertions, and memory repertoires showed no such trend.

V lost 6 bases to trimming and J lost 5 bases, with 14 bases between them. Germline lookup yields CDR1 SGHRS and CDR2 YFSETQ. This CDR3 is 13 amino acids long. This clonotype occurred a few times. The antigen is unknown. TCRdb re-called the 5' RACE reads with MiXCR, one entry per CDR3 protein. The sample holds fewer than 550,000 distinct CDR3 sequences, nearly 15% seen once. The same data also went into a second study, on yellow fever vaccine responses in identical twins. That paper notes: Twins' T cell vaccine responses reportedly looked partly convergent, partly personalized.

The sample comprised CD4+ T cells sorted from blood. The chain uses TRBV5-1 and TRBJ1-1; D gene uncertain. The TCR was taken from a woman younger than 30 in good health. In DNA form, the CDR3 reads TGCGCCAGCACCCCTGAGGGAGGGACTGAAGCTTTCTTT. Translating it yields CASTPEGGTEAFF.